The TCR beta chain described here comes from a study of beta chain features in type 1 diabetes. What was sequenced were expressed TCRB transcripts, since all of the isolated RNA had been reverse transcribed. Sequenced by immunoSEQ multiplex PCR; TCRdb stores in-frame clones only, minus some. The data hold about half a million clones, with 30% observed a single time. The CDR3 sequence is 13 residues long. The V gene lost 2 bases and the J gene lost 3 bases, with 5 bases spanning the gap. Germline V gene lookup returns CDR1 SGHTA and CDR2 FQGNSA. Study-wide results and caveats: PCR might favor shorter templates, but any such skew would affect patients and controls equally.

Comments on this clone: Its antigen is not identified.

Every donor had blood drawn once into heparin, around 0.12 L on average. Using CD45RO/CCR7/CD25/CD127/CD95/CD27, CD4+ naive, central memory, regulatory and stem cell-like memory cells were sorted. Sorted cells reached over 98% purity in every population. The sequence was collected from a man aged 18-30 years in good health. Sequencing was performed on naive CD4+ T cells from blood. The rearrangement uses TRBV7-2 and TRBJ2-4; D possibly corresponds to TRBD1 (5 bases). The CDR3 DNA follows: TGTGCCAGCAGCTTACAGGGCAAAAACATTCAGTACTTC. Translation: CASSLQGKNIQYF.